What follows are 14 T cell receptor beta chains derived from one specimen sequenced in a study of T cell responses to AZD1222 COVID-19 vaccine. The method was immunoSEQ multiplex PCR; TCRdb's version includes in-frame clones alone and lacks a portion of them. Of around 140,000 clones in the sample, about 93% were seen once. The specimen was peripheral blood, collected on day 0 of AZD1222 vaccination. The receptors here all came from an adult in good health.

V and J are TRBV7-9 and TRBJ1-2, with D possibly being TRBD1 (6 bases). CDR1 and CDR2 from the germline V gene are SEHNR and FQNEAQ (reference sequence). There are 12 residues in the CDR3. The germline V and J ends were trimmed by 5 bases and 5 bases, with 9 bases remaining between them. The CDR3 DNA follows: TGTGCCAGCAGCCCACAGGGTTATGGCTACACCTTC. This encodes CASSPQGYGYTF.

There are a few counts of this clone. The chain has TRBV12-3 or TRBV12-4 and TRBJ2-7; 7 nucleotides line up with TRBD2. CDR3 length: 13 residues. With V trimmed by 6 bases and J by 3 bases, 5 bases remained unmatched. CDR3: CASSSLAYYEQYF. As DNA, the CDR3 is TGTGCCAGCAGCTCACTAGCGTACTACGAGCAGTACTTC.

DNA of the CDR3: TGTGCCAGCTTCGAAAGAGGACAGGGAGGAAACACCATATATTTT. This encodes CASFERGQGGNTIYF. The chain recombines TRBV6-5 with TRBJ1-3, with 8 bases aligning to TRBD1. The CDR3 is made up of 15 amino acids. V dropped 8 bases and J dropped 4; count of bases not matched to a gene: 10. CDR1 and CDR2 (germline): MNHEY, SVGAGI.

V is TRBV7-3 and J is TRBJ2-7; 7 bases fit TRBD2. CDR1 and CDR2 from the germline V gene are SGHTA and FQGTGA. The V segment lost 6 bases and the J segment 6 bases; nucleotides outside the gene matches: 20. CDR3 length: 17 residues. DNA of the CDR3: TGTGCCAGCAGTCGCAACAGCGGTGCGGGAGTTTTGTTCGAGCAGTACTTC. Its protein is CASSRNSGAGVLFEQYF.

The CDR3 coding sequence is TGCGCCAGCAGCTTGGACAGGGGTAGCACTGAAGCTTTCTTT. Protein product: CASSLDRGSTEAFF. The rearrangement links TRBV5-1 to TRBJ1-1; 7 nucleotides align to TRBD1. Unmatched junction bases numbered 3, after V lost 0 bases and J lost 4 bases. The CDR3 is 14 residues long. Germline loops: CDR1 SGHRS, CDR2 YFSETQ. The full variable domain, completed using reference TRBV5-1 and TRBJ1-1, is KAGVTQTPRYLIKTRGQQVTLSCSPISGHRSVSWYQQTPGQGLQFLFEYFSETQRNKGNFPGRFSGRQFSNSRSEMNVSTLELGDSALYLCASSLDRGSTEAFFGQGTRLTVV.

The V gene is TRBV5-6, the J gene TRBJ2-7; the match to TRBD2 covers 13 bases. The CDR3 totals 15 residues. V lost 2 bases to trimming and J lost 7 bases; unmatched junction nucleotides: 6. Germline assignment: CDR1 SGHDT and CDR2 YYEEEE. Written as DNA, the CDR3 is TGTGCCAGCAGCTTAACTAGCGGGAGGGCCCAGGAGCAGTACTTC. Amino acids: CASSLTSGRAQEQYF. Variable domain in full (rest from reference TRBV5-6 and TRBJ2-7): DAGVTQSPTHLIKTRGQQVTLRCSPKSGHDTVSWYQQALGQGPQFIFQYYEEEERQRGNFPDRFSGHQFPNYSSELNVNALLLGDSALYLCASSLTSGRAQEQYFGPGTRLTVT.

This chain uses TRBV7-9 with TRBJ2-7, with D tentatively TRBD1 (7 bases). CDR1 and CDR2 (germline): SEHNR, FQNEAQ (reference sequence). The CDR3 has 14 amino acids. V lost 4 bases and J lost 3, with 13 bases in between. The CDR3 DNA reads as TGTGCCAGCAGCTCCGGCGGGACAGACTACGAGCAGTACTTC. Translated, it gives CASSSGGTDYEQYF.

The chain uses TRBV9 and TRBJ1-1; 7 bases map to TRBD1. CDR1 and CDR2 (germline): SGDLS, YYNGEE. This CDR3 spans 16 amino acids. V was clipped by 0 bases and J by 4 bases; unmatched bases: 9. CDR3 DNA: TGTGCCAGCAGCGTAGATGCAGGGGGGATGAGCACTGAAGCTTTCTTT. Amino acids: CASSVDAGGMSTEAFF.

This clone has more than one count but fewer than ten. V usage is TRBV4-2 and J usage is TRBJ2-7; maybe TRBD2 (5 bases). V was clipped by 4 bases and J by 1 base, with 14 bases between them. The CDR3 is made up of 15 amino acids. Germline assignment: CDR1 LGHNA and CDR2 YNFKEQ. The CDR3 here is CASSLESGRSYEQYF. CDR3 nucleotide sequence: TGTGCCAGCAGCCTAGAAAGCGGACGTTCCTACGAGCAGTACTTC.

This CDR3 is CASSLGPGGIAGYTF. The CDR3 coding sequence is TGTGCCAGCAGCTTAGGGCCAGGGGGCATTGCTGGCTACACCTTC. The chain uses TRBV7-6 and TRBJ1-2, with TRBD1 matching over 8 bases. After removal of 1 base from V and 7 bases from J, the junction contained 8 bases not matched to a gene. The germline V gene has CDR1 SGHVS and CDR2 FNYEAQ. The CDR3 length is 15 residues.

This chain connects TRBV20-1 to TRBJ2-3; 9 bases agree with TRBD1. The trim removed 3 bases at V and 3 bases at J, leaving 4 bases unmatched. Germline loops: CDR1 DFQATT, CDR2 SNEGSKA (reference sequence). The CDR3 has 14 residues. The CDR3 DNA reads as TGCAGTGCTAGTTCGGGACAGGGAACAGATACGCAGTATTTT. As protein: CSASSGQGTDTQYF.

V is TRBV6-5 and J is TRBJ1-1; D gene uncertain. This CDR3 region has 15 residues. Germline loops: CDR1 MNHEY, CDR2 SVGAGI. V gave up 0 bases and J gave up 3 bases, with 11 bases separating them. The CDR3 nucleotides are TGTGCCAGCAGTTACTCGGAGAGTACTTACACTGAAGCTTTCTTT. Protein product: CASSYSESTYTEAFF.

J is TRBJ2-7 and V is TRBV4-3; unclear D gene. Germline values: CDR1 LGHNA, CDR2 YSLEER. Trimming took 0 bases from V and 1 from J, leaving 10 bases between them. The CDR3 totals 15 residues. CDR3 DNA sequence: TGCGCCAGCAGCCAAGATCGCCTGACTTCCTACGAGCAGTACTTC. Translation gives CASSQDRLTSYEQYF.

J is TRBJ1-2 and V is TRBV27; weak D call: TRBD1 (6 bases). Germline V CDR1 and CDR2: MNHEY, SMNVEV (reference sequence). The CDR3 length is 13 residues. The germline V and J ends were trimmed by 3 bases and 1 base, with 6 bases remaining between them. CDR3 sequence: CASSFRGNYGYTF. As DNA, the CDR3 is TGTGCCAGCAGTTTCAGGGGTAACTATGGCTACACCTTC.